Described below is a single T cell receptor (beta chain) sequence and its context. The target antigen is unknown. The entire patient cohort was treatment-naive prior to thyroid surgery. These data come from a study of metastatic and nonmetastatic thyroid tumors. Study conclusions and caveats: The study reportedly found significantly higher TCR beta diversity in malignant thyroid tumors than benign nodules, in blood and tumor.

Germline assignment: CDR1 MNHEY and CDR2 SVGAGI. The CDR3 has 14 amino acids. The germline V and J ends were trimmed by 2 bases and 5 bases, with 12 bases remaining between them. With MiXCR, TCRdb reprocessed the PCR reads. The sample records about 13,000 clones, roughly 35% being singletons. Sample: tumor tissue. This TCR was recovered from a male donor with papillary thyroid cancer or a benign thyroid nodule (not recorded which). Some clones in this sample may be carry-over from other donors' samples. The V call is TRBV6-5, the J call TRBJ1-1, with D uncertain. CDR3 sequence (DNA): TGTGCCAGCAGTTACACGGCCCCGGGGACTGAAGCTTTCTTT. Translating it yields CASSYTAPGTEAFF.